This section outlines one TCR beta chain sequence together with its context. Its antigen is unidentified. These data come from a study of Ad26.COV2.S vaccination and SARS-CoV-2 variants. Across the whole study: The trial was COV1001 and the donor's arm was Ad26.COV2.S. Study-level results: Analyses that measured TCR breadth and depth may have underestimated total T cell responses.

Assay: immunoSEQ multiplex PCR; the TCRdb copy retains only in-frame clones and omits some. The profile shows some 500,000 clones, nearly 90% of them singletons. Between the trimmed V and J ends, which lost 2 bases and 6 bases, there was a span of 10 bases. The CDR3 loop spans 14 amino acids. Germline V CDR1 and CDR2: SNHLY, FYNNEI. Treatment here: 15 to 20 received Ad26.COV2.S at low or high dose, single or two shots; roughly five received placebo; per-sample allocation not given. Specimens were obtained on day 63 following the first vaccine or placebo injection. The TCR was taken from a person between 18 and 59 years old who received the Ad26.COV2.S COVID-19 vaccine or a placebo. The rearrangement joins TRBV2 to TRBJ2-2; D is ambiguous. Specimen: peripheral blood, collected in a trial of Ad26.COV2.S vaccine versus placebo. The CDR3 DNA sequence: TGTGCCAGCAGTGAAATACGACGGGCCGGGGAGCTGTTTTTT. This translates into CASSEIRRAGELFF.